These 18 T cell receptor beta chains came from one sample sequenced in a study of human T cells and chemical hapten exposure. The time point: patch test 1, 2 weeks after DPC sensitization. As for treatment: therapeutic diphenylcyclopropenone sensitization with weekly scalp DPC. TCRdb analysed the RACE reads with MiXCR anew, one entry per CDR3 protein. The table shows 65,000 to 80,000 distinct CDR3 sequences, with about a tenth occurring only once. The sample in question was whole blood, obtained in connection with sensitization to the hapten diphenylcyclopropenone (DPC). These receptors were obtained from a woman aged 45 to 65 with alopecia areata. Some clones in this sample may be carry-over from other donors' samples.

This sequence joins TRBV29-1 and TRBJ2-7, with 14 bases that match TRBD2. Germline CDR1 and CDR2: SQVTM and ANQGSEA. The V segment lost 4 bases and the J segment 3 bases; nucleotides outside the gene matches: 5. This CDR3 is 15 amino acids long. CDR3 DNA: TGCAGCGTTGCCCCGGGACTAGCGGGAGACTACGAGCAGTACTTC. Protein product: CSVAPGLAGDYEQYF.

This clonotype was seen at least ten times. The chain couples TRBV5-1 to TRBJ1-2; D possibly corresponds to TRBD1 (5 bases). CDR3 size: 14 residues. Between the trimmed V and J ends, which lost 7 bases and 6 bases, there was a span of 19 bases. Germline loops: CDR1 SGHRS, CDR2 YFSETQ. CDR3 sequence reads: CASAKTRAYHGYTF. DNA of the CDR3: TGCGCCAGCGCAAAAACCAGGGCGTACCATGGCTACACCTTC. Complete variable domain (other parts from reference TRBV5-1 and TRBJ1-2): KAGVTQTPRYLIKTRGQQVTLSCSPISGHRSVSWYQQTPGQGLQFLFEYFSETQRNKGNFPGRFSGRQFSNSRSEMNVSTLELGDSALYLCASAKTRAYHGYTFGSGTRLTVV.

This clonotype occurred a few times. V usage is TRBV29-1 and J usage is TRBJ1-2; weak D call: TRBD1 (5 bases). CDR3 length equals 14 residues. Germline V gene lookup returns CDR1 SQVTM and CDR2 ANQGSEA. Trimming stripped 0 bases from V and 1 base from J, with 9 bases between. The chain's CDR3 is CSVEDLGGNYGYTF. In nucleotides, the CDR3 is TGCAGCGTTGAAGATTTGGGGGGTAACTATGGCTACACCTTC.

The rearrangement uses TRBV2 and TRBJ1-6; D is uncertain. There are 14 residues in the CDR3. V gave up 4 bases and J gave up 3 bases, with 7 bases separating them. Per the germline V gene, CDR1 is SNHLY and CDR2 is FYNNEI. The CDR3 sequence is CASSGGDYNSPLHF. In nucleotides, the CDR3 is TGTGCCAGCAGTGGCGGTGACTATAATTCACCCCTCCACTTT. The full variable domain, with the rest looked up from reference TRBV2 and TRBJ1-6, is EPEVTQTPSHQVTQMGQEVILRCVPISNHLYFYWYRQILGQKVEFLVSFYNNEISEKSEIFDDQFSVERPDGSNFTLKIRSTKLEDSAMYFCASSGGDYNSPLHFGNGTRLTVT.

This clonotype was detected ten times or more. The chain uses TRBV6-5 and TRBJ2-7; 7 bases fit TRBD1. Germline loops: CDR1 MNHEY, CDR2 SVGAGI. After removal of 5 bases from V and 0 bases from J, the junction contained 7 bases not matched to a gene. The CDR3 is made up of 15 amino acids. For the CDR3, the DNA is TGTGCCAGCAGTCCCACTGGGACAGTCTCCTACGAGCAGTACTTC. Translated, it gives CASSPTGTVSYEQYF.

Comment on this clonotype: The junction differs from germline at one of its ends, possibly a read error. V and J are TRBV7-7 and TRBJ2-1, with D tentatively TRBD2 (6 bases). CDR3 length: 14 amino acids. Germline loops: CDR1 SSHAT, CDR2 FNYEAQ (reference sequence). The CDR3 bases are TGTGCTAGCAGCCTTGGACTATCCTACAATGAGCAGTTCTTC. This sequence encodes CASSLGLSYNEQFF.

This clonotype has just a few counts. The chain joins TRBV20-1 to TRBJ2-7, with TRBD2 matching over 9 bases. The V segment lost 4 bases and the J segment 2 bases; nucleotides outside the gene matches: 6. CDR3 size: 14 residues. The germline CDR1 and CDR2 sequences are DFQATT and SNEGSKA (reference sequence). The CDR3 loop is CSATSGITTYEQYF. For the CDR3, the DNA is TGCAGTGCTACTAGCGGGATTACTACCTACGAGCAGTACTTC.

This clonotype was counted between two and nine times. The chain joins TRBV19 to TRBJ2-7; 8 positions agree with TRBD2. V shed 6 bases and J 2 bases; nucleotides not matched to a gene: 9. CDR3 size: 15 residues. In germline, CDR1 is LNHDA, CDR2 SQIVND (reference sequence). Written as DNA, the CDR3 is TGTGCCAGTAGGTCCGGCGGGAGGATGCCCTACGAGCAGTACTTC. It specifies CASRSGGRMPYEQYF.

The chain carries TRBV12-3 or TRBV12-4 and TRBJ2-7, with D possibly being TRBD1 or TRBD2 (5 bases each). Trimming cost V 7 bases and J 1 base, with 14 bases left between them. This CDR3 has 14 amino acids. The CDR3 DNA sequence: TGTGCCAGCAATCGGGACGGAATTTCCTACGAGCAGTACTTC. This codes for CASNRDGISYEQYF.

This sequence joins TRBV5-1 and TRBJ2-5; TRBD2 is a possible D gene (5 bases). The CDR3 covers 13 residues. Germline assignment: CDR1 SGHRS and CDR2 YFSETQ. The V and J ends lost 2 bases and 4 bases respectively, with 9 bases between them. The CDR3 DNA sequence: TGCGCCAGCAGCTTCGGGGTCCGAGAGACCCAGTACTTC. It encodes CASSFGVRETQYF. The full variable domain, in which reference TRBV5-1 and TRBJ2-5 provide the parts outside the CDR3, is KAGVTQTPRYLIKTRGQQVTLSCSPISGHRSVSWYQQTPGQGLQFLFEYFSETQRNKGNFPGRFSGRQFSNSRSEMNVSTLELGDSALYLCASSFGVRETQYFGPGTRLLVL.

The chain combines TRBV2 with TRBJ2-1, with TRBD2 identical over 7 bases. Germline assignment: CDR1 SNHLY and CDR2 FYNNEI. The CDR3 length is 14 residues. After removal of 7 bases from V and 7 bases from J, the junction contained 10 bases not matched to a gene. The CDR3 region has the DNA TGTGCCAGCATTAAAGAGTGGGAGGGGAATGAGCAGTTCTTC. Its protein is CASIKEWEGNEQFF.

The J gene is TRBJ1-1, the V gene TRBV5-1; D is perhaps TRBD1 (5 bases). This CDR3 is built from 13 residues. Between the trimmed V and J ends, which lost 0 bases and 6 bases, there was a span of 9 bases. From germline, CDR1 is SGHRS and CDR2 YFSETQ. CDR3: CASSLGGFSEAFF. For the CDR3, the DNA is TGCGCCAGCAGCTTGGGGGGGTTCTCTGAAGCTTTCTTT.

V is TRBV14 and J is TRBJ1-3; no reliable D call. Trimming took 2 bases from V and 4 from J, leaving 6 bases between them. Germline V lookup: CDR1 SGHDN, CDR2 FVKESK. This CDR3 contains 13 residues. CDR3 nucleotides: TGTGCCAGCAGCCAACGTTCCGGAAACACCATATATTTT. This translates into CASSQRSGNTIYF.

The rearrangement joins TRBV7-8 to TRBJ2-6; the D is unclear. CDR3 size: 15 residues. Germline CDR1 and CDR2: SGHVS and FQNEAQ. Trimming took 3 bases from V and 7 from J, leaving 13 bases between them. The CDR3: CASSFSRLPANVLTF. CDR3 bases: TGTGCCAGCAGCTTCAGTCGGTTACCTGCCAACGTCCTGACTTTC.

The CDR3 DNA is TGTGCCAGCGGGGGGACAGGGGAAGGCGCCGAGCAGTACTTC. Its translation is CASGGTGEGAEQYF. J is TRBJ2-7 and V is TRBV2; 10 bases map to TRBD1. There are 14 residues in the CDR3. Germline assignment: CDR1 SNHLY and CDR2 FYNNEI. After removal of 8 bases from V and 6 bases from J, the junction contained 10 bases not matched to a gene.

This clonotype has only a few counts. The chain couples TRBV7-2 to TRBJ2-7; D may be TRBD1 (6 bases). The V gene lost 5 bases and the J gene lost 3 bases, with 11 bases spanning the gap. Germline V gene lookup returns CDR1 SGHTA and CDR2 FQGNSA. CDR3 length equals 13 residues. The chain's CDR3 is CASSTRTDYEQYF. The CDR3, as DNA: TGTGCCAGCAGCACCCGGACAGACTACGAGCAGTACTTC. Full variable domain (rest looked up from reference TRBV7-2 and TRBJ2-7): GAGVSQSPSNKVTEKGKDVELRCDPISGHTALYWYRQSLGQGLEFLIYFQGNSAPDKSGLPSDRFSAERTGGSVSTLTIQRTQQEDSAVYLCASSTRTDYEQYFGPGTRLTVT.

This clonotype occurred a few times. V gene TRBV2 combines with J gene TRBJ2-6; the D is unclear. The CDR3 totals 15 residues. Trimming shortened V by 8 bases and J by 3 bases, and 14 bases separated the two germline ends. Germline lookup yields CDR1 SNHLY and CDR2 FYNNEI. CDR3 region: CASRLGFFGANVLTF. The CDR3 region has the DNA TGTGCCAGCCGACTGGGCTTTTTTGGGGCCAACGTCCTGACTTTC.

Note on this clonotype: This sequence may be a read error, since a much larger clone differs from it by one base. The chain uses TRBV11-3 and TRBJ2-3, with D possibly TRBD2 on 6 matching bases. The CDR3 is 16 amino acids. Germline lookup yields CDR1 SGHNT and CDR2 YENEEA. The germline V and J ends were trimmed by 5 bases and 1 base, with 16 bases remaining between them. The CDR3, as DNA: TGTGCCAGCAGCACAACTAGCAGGAGCGGCACAGATACGCAGTATTTT. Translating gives CASSTTSRSGTDTQYF. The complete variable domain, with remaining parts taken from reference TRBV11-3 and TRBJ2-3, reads EAGVVQSPRYKIIEKKQPVAFWCNPISGHNTLYWYLQNLGQGPELLIRYENEEAVDDSQLPKDRFSAERLKGVDSTLKIQPAELGDSAVYLCASSTTSRSGTDTQYFGPGTRLTVL.